The entry that follows covers one T cell receptor (beta chain) sequence. Its specificity is not known. This sample was taken from a study of long-term antiretroviral therapy in people with HIV. A v3.0 immunoSEQ assay was performed at survey level. Only in-frame clones appear in the TCRdb table, and some are missing; sequencing was by immunoSEQ multiplex PCR. The sample gives about 21,000 clones, approximately 86% of which show up once; over 7.5% is in the top ten. Study-level points and caveats: After ART, diversity increased yet remained lower than transplant donor controls.

Every donor contributed at least one pre-ART and at least two post-ART PBMC samples. Each sample contained 1-10 million cryopreserved PBMC, thawed before DNA extraction. Germline CDR1 and CDR2: SGHNT and YYREEE (reference sequence). This CDR3 is 14 amino acids long. Trimming cost V 3 bases and J 7 bases, with 13 bases left between them. The sequenced sample was unsorted PBMCs, obtained at the start of antiretroviral therapy. The clonotype comes from a man aged 50 or older with HIV. J is TRBJ2-2 and V is TRBV5-4; possible D gene TRBD2, 6 bases. DNA of the CDR3: TGTGCCAGCAGCTCCAGGGACTTCGGCGGGGAGCTGTTTTTT. Its translation: CASSSRDFGGELFF.